Sequencing of this T cell receptor (beta chain) was carried out in a study of T cell repertoires in cytomegalovirus infection (dated by TCRdb to between 2019 and 2020). For context, the study as a whole: Donor HLA type was relevant to the analysis, because carriage of CMV infection together with the matching HLA type was indicated by public TCR beta signatures. Study-wide conclusions, independent of this receptor: The ex vivo response was dominated by HLA-C-restricted CMV-specific TCR beta clonotypes, which also provided the single most frequent clonotype in two of eight donors. In both this cohort and an independent roughly 400-donor cohort, the cumulative frequency of public TCR beta family members distinguished carriers of CMV infection plus the relevant HLA type.

Sequencing used an Illumina HiSeq 1500. TCRdb reprocessed the public reads (quality trimming at Q25 with fastp, clone calling with MiXCR) and kept in-frame beta chains. A single entry per CDR3 protein holds the most common genes and DNA from its merged rows. The sample includes hundreds of thousands of distinct CDR3 sequences, with around 9.1% observed a single time. The ten largest account for approximately 2.4% of the sample. With regard to this clonotype: Its antigen remains undetermined. The sample holds no much larger clone one base away, and base qualities are not on file.

The TCR sequence derives from a human donor in good health (CMV status not recorded). Some clones in this sample may be carry-over from other donors' samples. Specimen: PBMCs.

This receptor has the CDR3 CASSVTGSEQFF. The DNA is TGTGCCAGCAGCGTGACAGGGTCTGAGCAGTTCTTC. The chain was built from TRBV9 and TRBJ2-1; 7 nucleotides in the junction match TRBD1. Clipping removes 2 bases from V and 9 bases from J, with 2 as the unmatched junction base count. The germline V gene sets CDR1 to SGDLS and CDR2 to YYNGEE. There are 12 amino acids in the CDR3, from cysteine to phenylalanine inclusive. The CDR3 DNA has 36 bases and is translated from base 1.